The clone carrying this TCR beta chain was picked up a small number of times. Its antigen is as yet unknown. The TCRbeta library incorporated unique molecular identifiers. TCRdb called the PCR reads again in MiXCR, with one record for every CDR3 protein. The profile shows 530,000 or so distinct CDR3 sequences, roughly 30% of them singletons. This entry is derived from a study of T-cell reconstitution after alpha-beta-depleted transplantation in children. Study-level points and caveats: Some patients' high day-60 TCRbeta diversity was attributed to recipient cells surviving conditioning. T-cell counts and diversity at one year following transplant were attributed mainly to newly produced T cells. Approximately two months post-transplant, alpha-beta T cells reportedly originated from several hundred expanded graft clones.

Trimming left V 7 bases short and J 0 bases short, with 11 bases between. The CDR3 covers 14 residues. Germline V lookup: CDR1 SGHVS, CDR2 FNYEAQ. The origin of this receptor is a boy in the first two years of life with Wiskott-Aldrich syndrome, due to receive a stem cell transplant. This sample comprised PBMCs, obtained before TCRalphabeta/CD19-depleted stem cell transplant. This chain links TRBV7-6 with TRBJ2-3; a weak D match, TRBD2 (6 bases). The CDR3 DNA is TGTGCCAGCACTTCGGGAGCTAGCACAGATACGCAGTATTTT. Translation: CASTSGASTDTQYF. The complete variable domain, with remaining parts taken from reference TRBV7-6 and TRBJ2-3, reads GAGVSQSPRYKVTKRGQDVALRCDPISGHVSLYWYRQALGQGPEFLTYFNYEAQQDKSGLPNDRFSAERPEGSISTLTIQRTEQRDSAMYRCASTSGASTDTQYFGPGTRLTVL.